A selection of T cell receptor beta chains follows, all from one sample in a study of OX40 agonist ivuxolimab in advanced cancers. The protocol was immunoSEQ multiplex PCR, while the TCRdb copy is restricted to in-frame clones and leaves out a portion. The sample yields fewer than 25,000 clones, about 83% seen once. The starting material was CD4+ or CD8+ T cells sorted from blood, obtained in a trial of the OX40 agonist ivuxolimab. The receptors here all came from an adult with an advanced solid tumor such as melanoma, head and neck, liver or kidney cancer. CDR3s include the opening cysteine and the closing phenylalanine or tryptophan. D genes are given only for firm matches. Clone size appears in some rows only: once, few, many, or a class for an expanded clone.

V gene	D gene	J gene	clone size	CDR3 protein	CDR3 DNA
TRBV11-2	NA	TRBJ2-5	NA	CASSLVSQETQYF	TGTGCCAGCAGCTTAGTCAGTCAAGAGACCCAGTACTTC
TRBV15	NA	TRBJ1-5	NA	CATSSSGANQPQHF	TGTGCCACCAGCAGTTCAGGGGCCAATCAGCCCCAGCATTTT
TRBV27	NA	TRBJ2-5	once	CASMGETQYF	TGTGCCAGCATGGGAGAGACCCAGTACTTC
TRBV9	TRBD1	TRBJ2-7	NA	CASSVDRGEQYF	TGTGCCAGCAGCGTGGACAGGGGCGAGCAGTACTTC
TRBV20-1	NA	TRBJ2-2	once	CSAERGELFF	TGCAGTGCCGAACGAGGGGAGCTGTTTTTT
TRBV9	TRBD1	TRBJ2-2	NA	CASSGRGGAGTGELFF	TGTGCCAGCAGCGGCCGAGGGGGCGCGGGCACCGGGGAGCTGTTTTTT
TRBV11-3	NA	TRBJ2-7	NA	CASSLRAGAEEQYF	TGTGCCAGCAGCTTACGCGCAGGGGCCGAGGAGCAGTACTTC
TRBV9	NA	TRBJ2-3	NA	CASSSQGGAGTDTQYF	TGTGCCAGCAGCTCTCAGGGGGGGGCTGGCACAGATACGCAGTATTTT
TRBV19	NA	TRBJ2-7	NA	CASSDGRVTYEQYF	TGTGCCAGTAGTGACGGCAGAGTAACCTACGAGCAGTACTTC
TRBV7-8	TRBD1	TRBJ2-7	NA	CASSSLDRDHEQYF	TGTGCCAGCAGCTCTTTGGACAGGGACCACGAGCAGTACTTC
TRBV14	NA	TRBJ2-1	few	CASSQEGQVFSSYNEQFF	TGTGCCAGCAGCCAAGAAGGACAAGTCTTTAGCTCCTACAATGAGCAGTTCTTC
TRBV5-5	TRBD1	TRBJ1-1	NA	CASSLQGAGTEAFF	TGTGCCAGCAGCTTACAGGGGGCGGGCACTGAAGCTTTCTTT
TRBV19	TRBD2	TRBJ2-5	NA	CASSPSLAGGQETQYF	TGTGCCAGTAGTCCCTCTTTAGCGGGGGGGCAAGAGACCCAGTACTTC
TRBV7-9	NA	TRBJ2-7	NA	CASSHPAGTYEQYF	TGTGCCAGCAGCCACCCAGCAGGAACCTACGAGCAGTACTTC
TRBV9	NA	TRBJ2-7	few	CASSVSWGSYEQYF	TGTGCCAGCAGCGTAAGTTGGGGCTCCTACGAGCAGTACTTC
TRBV4-3	NA	TRBJ1-1	few	CASSPRGREAFF	TGCGCCAGCAGCCCCCGCGGTCGTGAAGCTTTCTTT
TRBV28	NA	TRBJ2-3	NA	CASSPFGGTDTQYF	TGTGCCAGCAGCCCCTTTGGGGGCACAGATACGCAGTATTTT
TRBV25-1	NA	TRBJ2-7	NA	CASSNPGRGEQYF	TGTGCCAGCAGTAATCCTGGTCGGGGAGAGCAGTACTTC
TRBV7-9	NA	TRBJ1-1	NA	CASSPRVTEAFF	TGTGCCAGCAGCCCAAGGGTCACTGAAGCTTTCTTT
TRBV5-3	NA	TRBJ1-6	NA	CARSSHSGIVGSPLHF	TGTGCCAGAAGCTCACACTCAGGGATAGTAGGATCACCCCTCCACTTT
TRBV5-1	TRBD1	TRBJ2-5	NA	CASSSPDREETQYF	TGCGCCAGCAGCTCCCCGGACAGGGAGGAGACCCAGTACTTC
TRBV6-5	TRBD2	TRBJ2-5	NA	CASTLTGGNQETQYF	TGTGCCAGCACCCTCACGGGGGGGAACCAAGAGACCCAGTACTTC
TRBV13	TRBD1	TRBJ2-3	NA	CASSPTGSDTQYF	TGTGCCAGCAGCCCGACAGGGTCAGATACGCAGTATTTT
TRBV10-1	NA	TRBJ2-1	NA	CASSDNKEWSQFF	TGCGCCAGCAGTGACAATAAGGAGTGGAGTCAGTTCTTC
TRBV7-9	TRBD1	TRBJ2-7	NA	CASSQDPGQGADEQYF	TGTGCCAGCAGCCAAGATCCGGGACAGGGGGCGGACGAGCAGTACTTC
TRBV27	NA	TRBJ2-7	NA	CASSTRSDEEYF	TGTGCCAGCAGTACCCGGTCCGACGAGGAGTACTTC
TRBV19	NA	TRBJ2-1	NA	CASRQSGGGVEQFF	TGTGCCAGTAGACAATCAGGGGGGGGCGTTGAGCAGTTCTTC
TRBV11-2	NA	TRBJ1-4	NA	CASSWDVNEKLFF	TGTGCCAGCAGCTGGGATGTAAATGAAAAACTGTTTTTT
TRBV7-9	NA	TRBJ2-2	NA	CASSLRVTGELFF	TGTGCCAGCAGCTTGAGGGTCACCGGGGAGCTGTTTTTT
TRBV13	TRBD2	TRBJ2-3	NA	CASSPGGGYTDTQYF	TGTGCCAGCAGCCCTGGCGGGGGGTACACAGATACGCAGTATTTT
TRBV19	TRBD2	TRBJ2-1	once	CASSQSSGGYNEQFF	TGTGCCAGTAGTCAATCTAGCGGGGGTTACAATGAGCAGTTCTTC
TRBV9	NA	TRBJ1-1	NA	CASSLDPKMMNTEAFF	TGTGCCAGCAGCCTAGACCCTAAGATGATGAACACTGAAGCTTTCTTT
TRBV28	TRBD2	TRBJ2-7	NA	CASSQVAGVSYEQYF	TGTGCCAGCAGTCAAGTAGCGGGGGTCTCCTACGAGCAGTACTTC
TRBV19	NA	TRBJ1-1	NA	CASSMGWGLNTEAFF	TGTGCCAGTAGTATGGGGTGGGGATTGAACACTGAAGCTTTCTTT
TRBV21-1	NA	TRBJ2-1	NA	CASSPGGTYSYNEQFF	TGTGCCAGCAGCCCTGGCGGGACTTACTCCTACAATGAGCAGTTCTTC
TRBV5-1	NA	TRBJ1-1	NA	CASSLTDRLNTEAFF	TGCGCCAGCAGCTTGACCGACAGGCTGAACACTGAAGCTTTCTTT